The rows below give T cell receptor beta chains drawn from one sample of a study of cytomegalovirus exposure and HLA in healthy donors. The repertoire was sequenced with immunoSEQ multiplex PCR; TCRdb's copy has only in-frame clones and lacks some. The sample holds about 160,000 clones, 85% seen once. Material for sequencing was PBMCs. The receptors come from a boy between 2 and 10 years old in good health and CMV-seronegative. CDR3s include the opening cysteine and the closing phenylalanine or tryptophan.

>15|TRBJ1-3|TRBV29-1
CSVGWSSNSGNTIYF
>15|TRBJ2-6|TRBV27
CASSLPSSGANVLTF
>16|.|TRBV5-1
CASSLGPSGANYEQYF
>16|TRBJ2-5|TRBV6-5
CASSYTAGGWQETQYF
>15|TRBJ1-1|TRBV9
CASSPHRGMNTEAFF
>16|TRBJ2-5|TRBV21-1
CASSKAKRGFEETQYF
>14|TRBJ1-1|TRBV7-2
CASSPHRVNTEAFF
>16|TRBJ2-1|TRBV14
CASSQRGLRSYNEQFF
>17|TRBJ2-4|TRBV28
CASSLWGDNIAKNIQYF
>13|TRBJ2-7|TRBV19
CASSIQGYYEQYF
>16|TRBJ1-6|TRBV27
CASSPRTGLGSSPLHF
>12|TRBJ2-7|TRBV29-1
CSVVTSGYEQYF
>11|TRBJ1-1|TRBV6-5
CASSTGEGGEF
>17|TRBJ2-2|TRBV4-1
CASSQGRTSGMVGELFF
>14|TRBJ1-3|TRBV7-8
CASSPDGLGNTIYF
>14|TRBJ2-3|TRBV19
CASSMGGQADTQYF
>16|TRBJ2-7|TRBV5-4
CASSRGGGQGAYEQYF
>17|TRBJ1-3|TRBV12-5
CASGLPGTLNPGNTIYF
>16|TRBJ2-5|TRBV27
CASSAGTGRPQETQYF
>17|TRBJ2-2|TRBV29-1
CSVVPLGRDYNTGELFF
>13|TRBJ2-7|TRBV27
CASSLGQNYEQYF
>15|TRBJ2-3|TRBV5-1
CASSSGPGAADTQYF
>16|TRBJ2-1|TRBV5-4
CASSWRLAGGAEEQFF
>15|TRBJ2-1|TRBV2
CASSEVRGADNEQFF
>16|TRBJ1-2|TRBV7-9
CASSHNTGGVYYGYTF
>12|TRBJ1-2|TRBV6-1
CASNSGNYGYTF
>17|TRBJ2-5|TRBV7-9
CASSSPDVRGLGETQYF
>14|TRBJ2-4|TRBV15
CATSRGDNLNIQYF
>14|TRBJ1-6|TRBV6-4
CASSGGDRGSPLHF
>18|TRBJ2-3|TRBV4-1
CASSQDIDSGRLTDTQYF
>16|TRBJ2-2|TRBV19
CASRLAGDWNTGELFF
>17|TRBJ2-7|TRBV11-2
CASSLDPTGYFSYEQYF
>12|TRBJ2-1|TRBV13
CASSWSGNEQFF
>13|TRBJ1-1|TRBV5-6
CASTPGGVTEAFF
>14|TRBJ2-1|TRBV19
CASSKDSVGNEQFF
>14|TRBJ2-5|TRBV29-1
CSVLPGQTQETQYF
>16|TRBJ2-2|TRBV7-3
CASSLFVGGNTGELFF